The clone carrying this TCR beta chain was seen at least ten times. A library of TCRbeta sequences, prepared with unique molecular identifiers, was generated. TCRdb independently ran MiXCR on the PCR reads; one entry per CDR3 protein. In the table there are about 230,000 distinct CDR3 sequences, about 9.6% of which are singletons. The sample is drawn from a study of T-cell reconstitution after alpha-beta-depleted transplantation in children. The CDR3 is 16 amino acids. Trimming shortened V by 4 bases and J by 3 bases, and 17 bases separated the two germline ends. Germline CDR1 and CDR2: SGDLS and YYNGEE.

The starting material was PBMCs from the stem cell graft donor, obtained from the stem cell graft. The chain is built from TRBV9 and TRBJ2-1; D is undetermined. The TCR was taken from a human donor who donated a stem cell graft to a child with SCID. The CDR3 here is CASSPVAAVIYNEQFF. The CDR3 DNA follows: TGTGCCAGCAGCCCCGTGGCTGCCGTCATCTACAATGAGCAGTTCTTC. Combining the CDR3 with reference TRBV9 and TRBJ2-1 gives the whole variable domain DSGVTQTPKHLITATGQRVTLRCSPRSGDLSVYWYQQSLDQGLQFLIQYYNGEERAKGNILERFSAQQFPDLHSELNLSSLELGDSALYFCASSPVAAVIYNEQFFGPGTRLTVL.